The next 28 T cell receptor beta chains were all read from a single sample in a study of response to subunit inactivated influenza vaccine. Via MiXCR, TCRdb re-called the RT-PCR reads, giving one row per CDR3 protein. Among some 640,000 distinct CDR3 sequences listed, 11% to 15% were seen once. The input for sequencing was PBMCs from blood, taken roughly 15 days before vaccination. The receptor source for this set is a man aged 50 or older who received an inactivated influenza vaccine.

This clonotype was seen ten or more times. This sequence joins TRBV12-3 or TRBV12-4 and TRBJ1-2; the D is unclear. V was clipped by 0 bases and J by 2 bases, with 4 bases between them. The CDR3 is 13 amino acids. CDR3 sequence: CASSLARNYGYTF. The CDR3 DNA reads TGTGCCAGCAGTTTAGCAAGGAACTATGGCTACACCTTC.

This clonotype came up a few times. The chain combines TRBV7-9 with TRBJ2-3, with TRBD2 as a possible D gene (5 bases). The CDR3 loop spans 11 amino acids. The germline V gene has CDR1 SEHNR and CDR2 FQNEAQ (reference sequence). V was pared by 8 bases and J by 10 bases, with 13 bases between. The CDR3 region has the DNA TGTGCCAGCCGGACTTTTCAGGCGCAGTATTTT. It yields the protein CASRTFQAQYF.

The J gene is TRBJ1-1, the V gene TRBV5-5, with D hard to call. The germline V gene has CDR1 SGHKS and CDR2 YYEKEE (reference sequence). This CDR3 has 13 residues. V lost 2 bases, J lost 1 base, and 6 bases lay in between. For the CDR3, the DNA is TGTGCCAGCAGCTTTTGGGAGAACACTGAAGCTTTCTTT. It codes for CASSFWENTEAFF.

CDR3 region: CASSQEVMGTSGEQFF. The CDR3 nucleotides are TGTGCCAGCAGCCAAGAAGTGATGGGGACTAGCGGAGAGCAGTTCTTC. This rearrangement joins TRBV3-1 to TRBJ2-1, with 11 bases fitting TRBD2. This CDR3 contains 16 residues. Looked up from germline, CDR1 is LGHDT and CDR2 is YNNKEL (reference sequence). J gave up 10 bases and V 0 bases, and 8 bases lay outside the gene matches.

This clonotype occurred many times. The J gene is TRBJ2-1, the V gene TRBV12-3 or TRBV12-4, with 13 positions matching TRBD2. This CDR3 comprises 14 residues. J was trimmed by 7 bases and V by 5 bases; bases with no gene match: 2. CDR3 protein: CASSQTSGGNEQFF. CDR3 in DNA: TGTGCCAGCAGTCAGACTAGCGGGGGGAATGAGCAGTTCTTC.

For this clonotype: A read error is possible here, since a much larger clone lies one base away. This sequence joins TRBV20-1 and TRBJ1-5; 7 positions match TRBD1. Judging by the DNA end, TRBJ2-3 fits better; the J call may be wrong. This CDR3 spans 13 amino acids. The germline CDR1 and CDR2 sequences are DFQATT and SNEGSKA (reference sequence). CDR3 nucleotides: TGCAGTGCTAGAACAGGGGTTGGGCAGCCCCAGTATTTT. Translated, it gives CSARTGVGQPQYF.

The table lists this clonotype with a few counts. The rearrangement uses TRBV6-1 and TRBJ1-5, with D perhaps matching TRBD1 (5 bases). Germline V gene sequence: CDR1 MNHNS, CDR2 SASEGT. Trimming removed 4 bases at V and 1 base at J, with 8 bases between. The CDR3 is 14 residues long. As DNA, the CDR3 is TGTGCCAGCAGTGGATGGGGGAGCAATCAGCCCCAGCATTTT. Residues: CASSGWGSNQPQHF.

V gene TRBV5-6 combines with J gene TRBJ1-2, with D possibly matching TRBD1 (5 bases). CDR3 length: 16 residues. The V gene's germline CDR1 is SGHDT and CDR2 YYEEEE. The V gene lost 0 bases and the J gene lost 4 bases, with 16 bases spanning the gap. The CDR3 loop reads CASSLGLSNGGYGYTF. The CDR3 DNA is TGTGCCAGCAGCTTGGGACTTTCCAACGGGGGCTATGGCTACACCTTC.

This clonotype was seen a few times. V gene TRBV4-3 combines with J gene TRBJ1-3; 7 bases line up with TRBD1. Germline V gene data show CDR1 as LGHNA and CDR2 as YSLEER. This CDR3 has 19 residues. The J segment lost 0 bases and the V segment lost 0 bases, leaving 11 bases of the junction unmatched. CDR3 protein: CASSQDETGLEVSGNTIYF. The CDR3 nucleotides are TGCGCCAGCAGCCAAGACGAGACAGGGTTAGAAGTCTCTGGAAACACCATATATTTT.

The chain combines TRBV2 with TRBJ2-7, with 11 positions matching TRBD2. Germline loops: CDR1 SNHLY, CDR2 FYNNEI. This CDR3 spans 15 amino acids. V shed 6 bases and J 2 bases; nucleotides not matched to a gene: 6. DNA of the CDR3: TGTGCCAGCAGAGGGACTAGCGGACTAACCTACGAGCAGTACTTC. Translating gives CASRGTSGLTYEQYF.

This clonotype was seen repeatedly, ten times or more. The chain has TRBV6-2 or TRBV6-3 and TRBJ2-7; D possibly corresponds to TRBD1 (6 bases). V was pared by 2 bases and J by 3 bases, with 20 bases between. CDR1 and CDR2 from the germline V gene are MNHEY and SVGEGT. The CDR3 is 17 amino acids. CDR3 residues: CASSYPTTGIENYEQYF. CDR3 coding DNA: TGTGCCAGCAGTTACCCAACTACAGGGATCGAGAACTACGAGCAGTACTTC.

The rearrangement uses TRBV5-1 and TRBJ2-3; possibly TRBD2 for D (5 bases). The CDR3 contains 15 residues. Germline V gene lookup returns CDR1 SGHRS and CDR2 YFSETQ. The V and J ends lost 3 bases and 2 bases respectively, with 13 bases between them. The CDR3 nucleotides read TGCGCCAGCAGCTCGGGAAACGGGAACACAGATACGCAGTATTTT. Its translation is CASSSGNGNTDTQYF.

The chain links TRBV27 to TRBJ2-7, with D possibly being TRBD2 (6 bases). CDR1 and CDR2 from the germline V gene are MNHEY and SMNVEV (reference sequence). The length of the CDR3 is 13 residues. V was pared by 3 bases and J by 6 bases, with 12 bases between. In DNA, the CDR3 is TGTGCCAGCAGTTTGACCGGGAGTCTCGAGCAGTACTTC. Encoded protein: CASSLTGSLEQYF.

The rearrangement links TRBV6-7 to TRBJ1-4, with TRBD1 matching over 7 bases. TRBV6-7 is an open reading frame, and its role is uncertain. CDR3 length: 17 residues. CDR3 protein: CARDHIDRAATNEKLFF. The CDR3 bases are TGTGCTAGAGATCATATTGACAGGGCGGCAACTAATGAAAAACTGTTTTTT.

This clonotype has a handful of counts. The V call is TRBV28, the J call TRBJ2-1; 10 bases are a match to TRBD2. This CDR3 has 14 amino acids. CDR1 is MDHEN and CDR2 is SYDVKM in the germline V gene. The V segment lost 3 bases and the J segment 8 bases; nucleotides outside the gene matches: 4. CDR3 residues: CASSLSGGADEQFF. Written as DNA, the CDR3 is TGTGCCAGCAGTTTGAGCGGGGGGGCCGATGAGCAGTTCTTC.

This clonotype turned up a few times. In nucleotides, the CDR3 is TGTGCCAGCAGCTTTCTGGGGCCCGGAGATACGCAGTATTTT. Amino acids: CASSFLGPGDTQYF. This chain uses TRBV7-9 with TRBJ2-3; tentative D call: TRBD1 (5 bases). The CDR3 covers 14 residues. The germline V gene has CDR1 SEHNR and CDR2 FQNEAQ (reference sequence). V was clipped by 3 bases and J by 5 bases, with 12 bases between them.

This clonotype turned up a few times. The rearrangement uses TRBV20-1 and TRBJ2-7, with 9 positions matching TRBD1. V was pared by 7 bases and J by 7 bases, with 8 bases of the junction left unmatched. This CDR3 contains 12 residues. CDR1 and CDR2 (germline): DFQATT, SNEGSKA (reference sequence). The CDR3 coding sequence is TGCAGTGTTGCAACAGGGGGCTTTGAGCAGTACTTC. It specifies CSVATGGFEQYF.

The rearrangement joins TRBV4-2 to TRBJ1-2; D is ambiguous. Germline-derived CDR1 and CDR2 are LGHNA and YNFKEQ. V lost 0 bases and J lost 8, with 13 bases in between. The length of the CDR3 is 14 residues. CDR3 sequence reads: CASSQDYPSGGYTF. The CDR3, as DNA: TGTGCCAGCAGCCAAGACTATCCGAGTGGCGGCTACACCTTC.

The gene calls are TRBV12-3 or TRBV12-4 and TRBJ2-3; D gene unclear. The CDR3 totals 14 residues. V lost 2 bases to trimming and J lost 2 bases, with 8 bases between them. The CDR3 DNA reads TGTGCCAGCAGTTTACTGGGGTTCACAGATACGCAGTATTTT. As protein: CASSLLGFTDTQYF.

V and J are TRBV7-9 and TRBJ2-7; maybe TRBD2 (8 bases). Between the trimmed V and J ends, which lost 6 bases and 0 bases, there was a span of 18 bases. CDR1 SEHNR and CDR2 FQNEAQ come from the germline V gene (reference sequence). This CDR3 contains 16 residues. CDR3 sequence (DNA): TGTGCCAGCAGTTCCGGGGGGGACAGACCCTCCTACGAGCAGTACTTC. This encodes CASSSGGDRPSYEQYF.

The chain carries TRBV3-1 and TRBJ1-5; D perhaps matches TRBD1 (6 bases). This CDR3 is 16 amino acids long. Germline V gene sequence: CDR1 LGHDT, CDR2 YNNKEL (reference sequence). Trimming pared 4 bases from V and 0 bases from J, leaving 13 bases between. Written as DNA, the CDR3 is TGTGCCAGCAGCCGTGGGCGGGGGGCTAGCAATCAGCCCCAGCATTTT. It is translated as CASSRGRGASNQPQHF.

The chain combines TRBV4-3 with TRBJ1-5; unclear D gene. V was shortened by 0 bases and J by 2 bases, with 5 bases between the two germline ends. This CDR3 contains 14 residues. Looked up from germline, CDR1 is LGHNA and CDR2 is YSLEER. CDR3 nucleotide sequence: TGCGCCAGCAGCCAAGATGCGGGCAATCAGCCCCAGCATTTT. It is translated as CASSQDAGNQPQHF.

V and J are TRBV4-2 and TRBJ2-1; D unclear. The length of the CDR3 is 16 residues. Germline V gene data show CDR1 as LGHNA and CDR2 as YNFKEQ. The V end was cut by 3 bases, the J end by 4 bases, with 16 bases between. Here the CDR3 DNA reads TGTGCCAGCAGCCAGCGTTTGATGGCTCAATACAATGAGCAGTTCTTC. Translation gives CASSQRLMAQYNEQFF.

The V gene is TRBV3-1, the J gene TRBJ1-2; no clear D gene. Germline V gene lookup returns CDR1 LGHDT and CDR2 YNNKEL (reference sequence). The CDR3 totals 17 residues. V lost 11 bases and J 4 bases, leaving 29 bases between the germline ends. This CDR3 reads CALSSARYGVAIYGYTF. The CDR3 DNA reads TGTGCCCTCAGTTCAGCCCGCTATGGGGTGGCTATCTATGGCTACACCTTC.

This clonotype has at least ten counts. The chain carries TRBV4-2 and TRBJ1-1; perhaps TRBD1 as D (6 bases). Trimming took off 3 bases at V and 1 base at J, with 9 bases between the two ends. Looked up from germline, CDR1 is LGHNA and CDR2 is YNFKEQ. The CDR3 is 14 amino acids. CDR3: CASSQGGANTEAFF. The CDR3 DNA reads as TGTGCCAGCAGCCAGGGGGGGGCGAACACTGAAGCTTTCTTT.

The rearrangement links TRBV5-4 to TRBJ2-1, with a possible D match to TRBD1 (6 bases). V was cut by 0 bases and J by 3 bases, with 10 bases left in between. Germline V gene data show CDR1 as SGHNT and CDR2 as YYREEE (reference sequence). The CDR3 extends over 15 amino acids. The DNA for the CDR3 is TGTGCCAGCAGCTTGGGGACAGAGAGCTACAATGAGCAGTTCTTC. Its translation: CASSLGTESYNEQFF.

This clonotype appeared many times. V usage is TRBV7-2 and J usage is TRBJ1-3; D is ambiguous. The CDR3 runs to 12 residues. The germline gives CDR1 SGHTA, CDR2 FQGNSA. Trimming removed 0 bases from V and 4 bases from J, with 1 base in between. CDR3 nucleotides: TGTGCCAGCAGCTTAGCGGGAAACACCATATATTTT. It encodes CASSLAGNTIYF. Supplemented by reference TRBV7-2 and TRBJ1-3, the full variable domain reads GAGVSQSPSNKVTEKGKDVELRCDPISGHTALYWYRQSLGQGLEFLIYFQGNSAPDKSGLPSDRFSAERTGGSVSTLTIQRTQQEDSAVYLCASSLAGNTIYFGEGSWLTVV.

This chain joins TRBV6-2 or TRBV6-3 and TRBJ2-6, with 7 bases identical to TRBD1. J lost 4 bases, V lost 6 bases, and 9 bases had no gene match. This CDR3 comprises 16 residues. The germline CDR1 and CDR2 sequences are MNHEY and SVGEGT. CDR3 in DNA: TGTGCCAGCAGACAGACAGGGATGGGAGGGGCCAACGTCCTGACTTTC. This gives the protein CASRQTGMGGANVLTF.